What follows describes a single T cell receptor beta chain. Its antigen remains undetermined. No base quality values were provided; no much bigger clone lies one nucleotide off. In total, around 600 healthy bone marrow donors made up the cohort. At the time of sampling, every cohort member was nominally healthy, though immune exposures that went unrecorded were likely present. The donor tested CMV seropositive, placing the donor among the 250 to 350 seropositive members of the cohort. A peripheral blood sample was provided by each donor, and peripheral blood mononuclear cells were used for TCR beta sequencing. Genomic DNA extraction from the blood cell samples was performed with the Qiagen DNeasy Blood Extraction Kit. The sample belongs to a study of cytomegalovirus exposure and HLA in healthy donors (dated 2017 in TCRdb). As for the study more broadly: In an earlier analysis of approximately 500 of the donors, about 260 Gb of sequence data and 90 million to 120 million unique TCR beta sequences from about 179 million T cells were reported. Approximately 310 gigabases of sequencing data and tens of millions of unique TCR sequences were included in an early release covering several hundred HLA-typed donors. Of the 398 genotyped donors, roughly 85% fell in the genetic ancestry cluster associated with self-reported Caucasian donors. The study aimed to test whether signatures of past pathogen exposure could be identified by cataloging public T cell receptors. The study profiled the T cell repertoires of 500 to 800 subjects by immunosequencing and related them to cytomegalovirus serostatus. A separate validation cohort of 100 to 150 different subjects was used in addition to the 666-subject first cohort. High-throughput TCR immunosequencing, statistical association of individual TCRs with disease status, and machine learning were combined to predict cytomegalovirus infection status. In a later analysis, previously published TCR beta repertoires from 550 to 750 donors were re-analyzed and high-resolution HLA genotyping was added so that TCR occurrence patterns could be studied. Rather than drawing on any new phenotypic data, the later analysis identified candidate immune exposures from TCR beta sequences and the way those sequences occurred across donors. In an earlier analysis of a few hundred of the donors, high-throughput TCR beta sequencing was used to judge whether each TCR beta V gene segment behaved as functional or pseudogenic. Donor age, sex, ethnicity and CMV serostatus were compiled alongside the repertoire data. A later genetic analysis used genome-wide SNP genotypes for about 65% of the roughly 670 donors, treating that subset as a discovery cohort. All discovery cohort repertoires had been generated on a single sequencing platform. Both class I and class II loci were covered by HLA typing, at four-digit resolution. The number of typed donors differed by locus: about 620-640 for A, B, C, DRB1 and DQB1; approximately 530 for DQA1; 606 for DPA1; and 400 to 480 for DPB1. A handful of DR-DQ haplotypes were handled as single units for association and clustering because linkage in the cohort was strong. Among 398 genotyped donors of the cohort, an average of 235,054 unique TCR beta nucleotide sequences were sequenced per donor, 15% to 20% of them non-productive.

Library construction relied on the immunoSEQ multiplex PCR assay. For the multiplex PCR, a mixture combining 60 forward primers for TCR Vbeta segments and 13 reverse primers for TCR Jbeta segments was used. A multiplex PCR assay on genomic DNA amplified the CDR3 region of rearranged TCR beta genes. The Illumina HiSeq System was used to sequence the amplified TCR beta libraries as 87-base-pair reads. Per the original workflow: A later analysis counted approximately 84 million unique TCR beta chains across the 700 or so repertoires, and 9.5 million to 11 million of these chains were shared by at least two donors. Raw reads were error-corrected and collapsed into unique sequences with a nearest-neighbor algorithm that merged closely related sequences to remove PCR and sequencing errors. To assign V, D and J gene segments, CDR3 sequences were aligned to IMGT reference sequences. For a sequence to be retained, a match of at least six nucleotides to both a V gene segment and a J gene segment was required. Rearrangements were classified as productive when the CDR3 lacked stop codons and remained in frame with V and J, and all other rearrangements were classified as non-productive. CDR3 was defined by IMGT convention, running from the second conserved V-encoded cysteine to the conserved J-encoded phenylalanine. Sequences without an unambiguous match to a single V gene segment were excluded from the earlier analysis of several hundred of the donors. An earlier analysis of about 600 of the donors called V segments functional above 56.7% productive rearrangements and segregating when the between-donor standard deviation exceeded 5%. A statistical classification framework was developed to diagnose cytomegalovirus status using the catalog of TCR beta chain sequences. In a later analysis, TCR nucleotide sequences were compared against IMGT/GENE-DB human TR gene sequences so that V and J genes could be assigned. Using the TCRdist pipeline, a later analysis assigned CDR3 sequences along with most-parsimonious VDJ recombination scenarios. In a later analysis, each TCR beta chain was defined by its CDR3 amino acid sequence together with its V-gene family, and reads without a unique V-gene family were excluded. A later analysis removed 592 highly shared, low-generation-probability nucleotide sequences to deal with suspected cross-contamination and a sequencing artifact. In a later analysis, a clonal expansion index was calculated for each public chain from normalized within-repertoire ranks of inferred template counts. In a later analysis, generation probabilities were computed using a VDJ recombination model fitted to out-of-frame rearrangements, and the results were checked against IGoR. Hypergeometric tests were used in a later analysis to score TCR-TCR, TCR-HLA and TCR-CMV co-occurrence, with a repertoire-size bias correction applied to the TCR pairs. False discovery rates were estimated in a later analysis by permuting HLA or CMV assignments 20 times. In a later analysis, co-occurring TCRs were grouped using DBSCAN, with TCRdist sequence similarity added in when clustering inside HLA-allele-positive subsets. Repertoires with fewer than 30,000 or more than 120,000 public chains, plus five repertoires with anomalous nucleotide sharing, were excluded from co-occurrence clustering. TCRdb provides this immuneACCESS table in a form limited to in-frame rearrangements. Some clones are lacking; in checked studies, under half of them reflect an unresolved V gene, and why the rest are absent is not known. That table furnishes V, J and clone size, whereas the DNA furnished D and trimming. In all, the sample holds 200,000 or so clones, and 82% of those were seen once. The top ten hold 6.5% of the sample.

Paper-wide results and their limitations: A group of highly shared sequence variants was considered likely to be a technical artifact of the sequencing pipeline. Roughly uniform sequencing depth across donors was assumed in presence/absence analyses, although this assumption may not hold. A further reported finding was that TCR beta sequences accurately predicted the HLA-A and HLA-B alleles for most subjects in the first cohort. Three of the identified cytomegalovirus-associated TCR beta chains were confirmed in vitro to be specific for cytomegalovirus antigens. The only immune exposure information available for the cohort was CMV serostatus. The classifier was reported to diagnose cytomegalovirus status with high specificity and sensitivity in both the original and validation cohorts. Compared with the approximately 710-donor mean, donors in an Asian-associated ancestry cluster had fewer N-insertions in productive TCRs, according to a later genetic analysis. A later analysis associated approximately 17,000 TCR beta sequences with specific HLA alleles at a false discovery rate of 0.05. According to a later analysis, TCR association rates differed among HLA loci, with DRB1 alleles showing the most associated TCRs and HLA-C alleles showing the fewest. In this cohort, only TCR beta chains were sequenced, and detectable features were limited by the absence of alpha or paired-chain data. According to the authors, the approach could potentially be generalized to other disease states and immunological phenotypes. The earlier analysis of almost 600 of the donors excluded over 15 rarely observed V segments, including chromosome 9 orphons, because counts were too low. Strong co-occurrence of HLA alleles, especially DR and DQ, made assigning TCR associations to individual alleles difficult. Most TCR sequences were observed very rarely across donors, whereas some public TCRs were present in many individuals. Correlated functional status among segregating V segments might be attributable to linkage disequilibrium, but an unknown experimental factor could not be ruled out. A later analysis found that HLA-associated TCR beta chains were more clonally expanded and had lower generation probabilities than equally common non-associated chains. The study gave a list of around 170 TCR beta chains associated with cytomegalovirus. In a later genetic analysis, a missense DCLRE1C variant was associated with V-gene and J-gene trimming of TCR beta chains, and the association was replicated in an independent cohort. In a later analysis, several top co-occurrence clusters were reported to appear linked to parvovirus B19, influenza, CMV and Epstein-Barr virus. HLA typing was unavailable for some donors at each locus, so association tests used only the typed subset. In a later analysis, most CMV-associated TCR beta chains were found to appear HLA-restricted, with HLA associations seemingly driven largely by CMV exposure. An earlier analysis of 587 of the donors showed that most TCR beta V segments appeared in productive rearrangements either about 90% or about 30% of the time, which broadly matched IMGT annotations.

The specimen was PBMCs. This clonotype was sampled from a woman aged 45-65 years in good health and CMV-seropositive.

The CDR3 region has the sequence CASSLIRGLVYEQYF. The nucleotides read TGTGCCAGCAGTTTGATTAGGGGGCTAGTCTACGAGCAGTACTTC. Recombination connected TRBV28 to TRBJ2-7; 7 bases in the junction line up with TRBD1. Inclusive of the bounding cysteine and phenylalanine, the CDR3 is 15 residues long. CDR3 DNA only is kept here, 45 bases in frame from base 1. V loses 3 bases at its end and J loses 3 bases; junction bases beyond the gene matches: 8. Taken from the germline V gene, the CDR1 and CDR2 loops are MDHEN and SYDVKM.